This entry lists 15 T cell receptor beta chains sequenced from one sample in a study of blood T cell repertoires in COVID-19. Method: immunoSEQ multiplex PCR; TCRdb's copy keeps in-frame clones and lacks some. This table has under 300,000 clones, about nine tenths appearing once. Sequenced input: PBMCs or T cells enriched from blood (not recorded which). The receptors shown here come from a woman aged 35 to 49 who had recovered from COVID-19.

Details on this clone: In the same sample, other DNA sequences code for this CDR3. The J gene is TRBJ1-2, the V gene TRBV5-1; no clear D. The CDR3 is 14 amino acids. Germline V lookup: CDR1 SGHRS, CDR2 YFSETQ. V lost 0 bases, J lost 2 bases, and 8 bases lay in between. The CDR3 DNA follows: TGCGCCAGCAGCTTGGGTGGCGGGAACTATGGCTACACCTTC. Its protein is CASSLGGGNYGYTF.

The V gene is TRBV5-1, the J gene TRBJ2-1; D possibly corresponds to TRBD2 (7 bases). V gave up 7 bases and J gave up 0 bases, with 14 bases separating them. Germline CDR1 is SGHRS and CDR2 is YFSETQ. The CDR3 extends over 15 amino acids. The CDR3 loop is CASGGGRSSYNEQFF. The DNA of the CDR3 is TGCGCCAGCGGCGGGGGCAGGAGCTCCTACAATGAGCAGTTCTTC.

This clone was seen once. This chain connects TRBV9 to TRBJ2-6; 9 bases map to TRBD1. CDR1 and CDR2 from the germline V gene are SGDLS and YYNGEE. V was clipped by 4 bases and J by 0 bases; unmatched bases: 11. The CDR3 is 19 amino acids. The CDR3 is CASSPRWGTGFSGANVLTF. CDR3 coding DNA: TGTGCCAGCAGCCCCCGTTGGGGGACAGGGTTCTCTGGGGCCAACGTCCTGACTTTC.

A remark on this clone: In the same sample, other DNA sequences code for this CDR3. Written as DNA, the CDR3 is TGTGCCAGCAGTCGGGACAGCAGCACAGATACGCAGTATTTT. Residues: CASSRDSSTDTQYF. The rearrangement joins TRBV2 to TRBJ2-3; 7 bases agree with TRBD1. The trim removed 5 bases at V and 0 bases at J, leaving 2 bases unmatched. The CDR3 spans 14 residues. CDR1 SNHLY and CDR2 FYNNEI come from the germline V gene.

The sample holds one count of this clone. The CDR3 nucleotides read TGTGCCACCGAGGGTACAGCCCAAGAGACCCAGTACTTC. Residues: CATEGTAQETQYF. The rearrangement uses TRBV2 and TRBJ2-5; D may be TRBD2 (5 bases). The germline V and J ends were trimmed by 10 bases and 1 base, with 13 bases remaining between them. Germline V gives CDR1 SNHLY, CDR2 FYNNEI. CDR3 length equals 13 residues.

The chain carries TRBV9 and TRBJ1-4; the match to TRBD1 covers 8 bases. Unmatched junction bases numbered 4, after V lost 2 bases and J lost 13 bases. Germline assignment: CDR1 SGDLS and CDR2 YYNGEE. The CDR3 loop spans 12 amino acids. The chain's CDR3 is CASSVGQGGLFF. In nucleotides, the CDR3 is TGTGCCAGCAGCGTCGGACAGGGAGGACTGTTTTTT.

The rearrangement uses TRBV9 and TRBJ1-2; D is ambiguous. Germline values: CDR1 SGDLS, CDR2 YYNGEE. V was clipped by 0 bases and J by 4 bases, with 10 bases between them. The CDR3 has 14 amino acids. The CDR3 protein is CASSVATGSYGYTF. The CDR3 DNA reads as TGTGCCAGCAGCGTAGCTACGGGGAGCTATGGCTACACCTTC.

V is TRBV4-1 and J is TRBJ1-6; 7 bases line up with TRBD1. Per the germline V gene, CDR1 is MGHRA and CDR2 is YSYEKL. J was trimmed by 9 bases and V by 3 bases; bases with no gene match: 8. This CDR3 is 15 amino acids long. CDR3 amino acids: CASSHDPGQPSPLHF. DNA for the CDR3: TGCGCCAGCAGCCACGACCCGGGACAGCCTTCACCCCTCCACTTT.

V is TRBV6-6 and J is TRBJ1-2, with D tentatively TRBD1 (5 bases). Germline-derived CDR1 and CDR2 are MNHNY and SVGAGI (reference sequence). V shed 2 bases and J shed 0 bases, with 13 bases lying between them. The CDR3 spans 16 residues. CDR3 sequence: CASSYHRTPSNYGYTF. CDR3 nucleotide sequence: TGTGCCAGCAGTTACCATAGGACACCTTCTAACTATGGCTACACCTTC.

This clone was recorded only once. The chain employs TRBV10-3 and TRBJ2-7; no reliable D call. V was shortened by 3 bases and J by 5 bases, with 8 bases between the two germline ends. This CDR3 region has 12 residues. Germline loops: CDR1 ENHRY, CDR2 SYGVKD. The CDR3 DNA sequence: TGTGCCATCAGTGAACATAGCCACGAGCAGTACTTC. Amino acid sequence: CAISEHSHEQYF.

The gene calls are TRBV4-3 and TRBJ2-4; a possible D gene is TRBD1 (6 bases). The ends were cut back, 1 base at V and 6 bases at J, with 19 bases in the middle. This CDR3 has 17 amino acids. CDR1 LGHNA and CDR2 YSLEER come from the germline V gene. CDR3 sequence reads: CASSQGAAGGAGNIQYF. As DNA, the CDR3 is TGCGCCAGCAGCCAAGGGGCGGCTGGGGGCGCCGGAAACATTCAGTACTTC.

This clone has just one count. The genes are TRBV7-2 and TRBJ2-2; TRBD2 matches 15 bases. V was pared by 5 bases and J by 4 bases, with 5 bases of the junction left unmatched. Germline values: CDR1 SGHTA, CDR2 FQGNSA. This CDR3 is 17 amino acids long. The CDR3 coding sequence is TGTGCCAGCAGCGTTCCGGGACTAGCGGGGGGCACCGGGGAGCTGTTTTTT. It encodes CASSVPGLAGGTGELFF.

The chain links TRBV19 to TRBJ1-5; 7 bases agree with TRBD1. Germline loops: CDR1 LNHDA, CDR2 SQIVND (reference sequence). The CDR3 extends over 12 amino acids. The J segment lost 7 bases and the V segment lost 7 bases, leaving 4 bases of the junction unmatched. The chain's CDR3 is CASKGTVQPQHF. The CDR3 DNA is TGTGCCAGTAAGGGGACAGTACAGCCCCAGCATTTT.

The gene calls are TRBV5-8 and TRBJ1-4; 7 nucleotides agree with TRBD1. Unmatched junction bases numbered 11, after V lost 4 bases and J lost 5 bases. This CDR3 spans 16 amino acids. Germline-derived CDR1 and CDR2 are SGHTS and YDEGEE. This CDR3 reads CASSSATGVSNEKLFF. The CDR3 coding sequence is TGTGCCAGCAGCAGTGCTACAGGGGTCTCGAATGAAAAACTGTTTTTT. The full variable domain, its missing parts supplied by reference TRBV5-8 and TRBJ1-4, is EAGVTQSPTHLIKTRGQQATLRCSPISGHTSVYWYQQALGLGLQFLLWYDEGEERNRGNFPPRFSGRQFPNYSSELNVNALELEDSALYLCASSSATGVSNEKLFFGSGTQLSVL.

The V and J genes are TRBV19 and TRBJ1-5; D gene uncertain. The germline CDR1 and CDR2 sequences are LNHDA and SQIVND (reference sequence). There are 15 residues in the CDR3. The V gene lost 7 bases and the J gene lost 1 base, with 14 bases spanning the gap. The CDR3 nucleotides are TGTGCCAGTACTGGGAGGGTCGGCAGCAATCAGCCCCAGCATTTT. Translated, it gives CASTGRVGSNQPQHF.